These 27 T cell receptor beta chains share one sample of origin, sequenced in a study of beta chain features in type 1 diabetes. Whole-study results and caveats: All four CD4+ subsets from Type 1 diabetes patients carried moderately but significantly shorter TCRB CDR3s.

Expressed TCRB transcripts got sequenced, as all isolated RNA was reverse transcribed. Data came from immunoSEQ multiplex PCR; TCRdb stores just in-frame clones and leaves some out. The sample records around 650,000 clones, around an eighth being singletons. No antigen is known for these receptors. Sequenced material: naive CD4+ T cells from blood. All receptors come from a man aged 30 to 45 with type 1 diabetes.

This clone appeared a few times. The rearrangement joins TRBV4-3 to TRBJ2-1; D perhaps matches TRBD2 (6 bases). With 0 bases removed from V and 6 bases from J, the gap between germline ends came to 30 bases. Germline values: CDR1 LGHNA, CDR2 YSLEER. The CDR3 spans 21 residues. The CDR3 nucleotides are TGCGCCAGCAGCCAAGAGGTCGGGCAGGGAGGAATGCGACGGGGGAGCAATGAGCAGTTCTTC. Amino acid sequence: CASSQEVGQGGMRRGSNEQFF.

Comment on this clone: The same CDR3 arises from other DNA sequences in this sample as well. The chain uses TRBV18 and TRBJ1-6, with 7 bases identical to TRBD1. Germline V gene data show CDR1 as KGHSH and CDR2 as LQKENI. V shed 2 bases and J 7 bases; nucleotides not matched to a gene: 5. The CDR3 contains 15 residues. The CDR3: CASSPRQGLNSPLHF. The CDR3 DNA follows: TGTGCCAGCTCACCAAGACAGGGTCTCAATTCACCCCTCCACTTT. Supplemented by reference TRBV18 and TRBJ1-6, the full variable domain reads NAGVMQNPRHLVRRRGQEARLRCSPMKGHSHVYWYRQLPEEGLKFMVYLQKENIIDESGMPKERFSAEFPKEGPSILRIQQVVRGDSAAYFCASSPRQGLNSPLHFGNGTRLTVT.

CDR3 amino acids: CASSMGSTGNTIYF. CDR3 DNA: TGTGCCAGTAGTATGGGGTCAACTGGAAACACCATATATTTT. V and J are TRBV19 and TRBJ1-3, with D uncertain. Germline CDR1 and CDR2: LNHDA and SQIVND (reference sequence). Trimming stripped 3 bases from V and 2 bases from J, with 8 bases between. The CDR3 has 14 residues.

The J gene is TRBJ2-2, the V gene TRBV29-1; D possibly uses TRBD1 or TRBD2 (6 bases each). Germline CDR1 reads SQVTM; CDR2 reads ANQGSEA. The CDR3 is 13 amino acids. The V end lost 1 base, the J end lost 6 bases, and 9 bases lay between the germline ends. CDR3 loop: CSVEGGGSGELFF. CDR3 in DNA: TGCAGCGTTGAAGGAGGGGGGTCCGGGGAGCTGTTTTTT.

The chain joins TRBV7-2 to TRBJ1-1; TRBD1 might be the D (5 bases). Trimming took off 5 bases at V and 2 bases at J, with 12 bases between the two ends. From germline, CDR1 is SGHTA and CDR2 FQGNSA. The CDR3 contains 14 residues. The CDR3 is CASSLLGGNTEAFF. In DNA, the CDR3 is TGTGCCAGCAGCCTTCTGGGGGGAAACACTGAAGCTTTCTTT.

V and J are TRBV6-6 and TRBJ2-1; 7 positions agree with TRBD1. Germline trimming cut 5 bases from V and 9 bases from J; bases unmatched to any gene: 10. Germline CDR1 is MNHNY and CDR2 is SVGAGI (reference sequence). The length of the CDR3 is 14 residues. Written as DNA, the CDR3 is TGTGCCAGCAGTCCAACACAGGGGTCCGGTGAGCAGTTCTTC. Amino acids: CASSPTQGSGEQFF.

This clone has a handful of counts. V gene TRBV7-2 combines with J gene TRBJ2-3, with 7 bases fitting TRBD2. CDR3 length equals 15 residues. V gave up 2 bases and J gave up 4 bases; unmatched junction bases: 6. Per germline, CDR1 SGHTA and CDR2 FQGNSA. The CDR3 spells CASSLMLAAPDTQYF. CDR3 bases: TGTGCCAGCAGCTTAATGCTAGCGGCACCAGATACGCAGTATTTT.

This clone was seen only a few times. This chain links TRBV9 with TRBJ1-5; TRBD1 aligns across 7 bases. From germline, CDR1 is SGDLS and CDR2 YYNGEE. The trim removed 0 bases at V and 6 bases at J, leaving 6 bases unmatched. The CDR3 extends over 15 amino acids. The CDR3 bases are TGTGCCAGCAGCGTAGAGGGGGCCGTCAGTCAGCCCCAGCATTTT. It is translated as CASSVEGAVSQPQHF.

The V and J genes are TRBV15 and TRBJ1-4; D may be TRBD1 (6 bases). V lost 4 bases and J 8 bases, leaving 17 bases between the germline ends. CDR3 length: 15 amino acids. The germline V gene encodes CDR1 LNHNV and CDR2 YYDKDF (reference sequence). The CDR3 reads CATSTRAGHNEKLFF. CDR3 DNA sequence: TGTGCCACCAGCACAAGGGCGGGACATAACGAAAAACTGTTTTTT.

This chain links TRBV7-3 with TRBJ1-2, with unresolved D. This CDR3 has 13 residues. Germline CDR1 and CDR2: SGHTA and FQGTGA. V lost 1 base to trimming and J lost 2 bases, with 5 bases between them. The CDR3 region is CASSLNGNYGYTF. DNA of the CDR3: TGTGCCAGCAGCTTAAACGGGAACTATGGCTACACCTTC.

The sample holds a few counts of this clone. Other nucleotide sequences from this sample produce the same CDR3. The V call is TRBV18, the J call TRBJ2-3; D unresolved. Per germline, CDR1 KGHSH and CDR2 LQKENI. This CDR3 is built from 15 residues. The V end lost 6 bases, the J end lost 0 bases, and 13 bases lay between the germline ends. The CDR3 nucleotides read TGTGCCAGCTCCCCCCGTACGGGTAGCACAGATACGCAGTATTTT. It specifies CASSPRTGSTDTQYF.

This clone turned up a few times. V usage is TRBV10-1 and J usage is TRBJ1-2; TRBD1 is a possible D gene (5 bases). The V gene lost 4 bases and the J gene lost 2 bases, with 14 bases spanning the gap. Germline CDR1 WNHNN, CDR2 SYGVQD (reference sequence). This CDR3 has 15 residues. This CDR3 is CASSGSMGGNYGYTF. For the CDR3, the DNA is TGCGCCAGCAGTGGAAGTATGGGGGGAAACTATGGCTACACCTTC.

The table lists this clone with a few counts. The rearrangement links TRBV4-1 to TRBJ2-6; perhaps TRBD2 as D (6 bases). V lost 2 bases and J 0 bases, leaving 14 bases between the germline ends. The CDR3 consists of 18 residues. Per germline, CDR1 MGHRA and CDR2 YSYEKL. The CDR3 DNA is TGCGCCAGCAGCCAACTACCGGGACTCATCTCTGGGGCCAACGTCCTGACTTTC. This sequence encodes CASSQLPGLISGANVLTF.

The rearrangement uses TRBV19 and TRBJ2-7; D possibly matches TRBD1 or TRBD2 (6 bases each). Germline loops: CDR1 LNHDA, CDR2 SQIVND (reference sequence). The CDR3 is 14 amino acids. The V and J ends lost 3 bases and 1 base respectively, with 10 bases between them. CDR3 protein: CASSISGASYEQYF. The CDR3 nucleotides read TGTGCCAGTAGTATCTCGGGGGCGTCCTACGAGCAGTACTTC.

About this clone: At one end, the junction sequence differs from germline, possibly due to a read error. The V and J genes are TRBV7-7 and TRBJ2-1; 8 bases are a match to TRBD2. The CDR3 covers 16 residues. CDR1 and CDR2 from the germline V gene are SSHAT and FNYEAQ (reference sequence). This chain's CDR3 is CASSLGGSGVYNEQFF. DNA for the CDR3: TGTGCTAGCAGCTTAGGTGGTAGCGGGGTCTACAATGAGCAGTTCTTC.

The genes are TRBV15 and TRBJ1-2; D gene unclear. Between the trimmed V and J ends, which lost 0 bases and 0 bases, there was a span of 8 bases. CDR1 and CDR2 (germline): LNHNV, YYDKDF (reference sequence). The CDR3 runs to 15 residues. CDR3 DNA sequence: TGTGCCACCAGCAGAGATCCCAGCCCTAACTATGGCTACACCTTC. Its translation is CATSRDPSPNYGYTF.

This clone showed up just a few times. CDR3 protein: CASSPSSGRVNQPQHF. CDR3 in DNA: TGTGCCAGCAGCCCGTCCTCGGGTAGGGTGAATCAGCCCCAGCATTTT. This chain joins TRBV6-6 and TRBJ1-5; D gene uncertain. Germline lookup yields CDR1 MNHNY and CDR2 SVGAGI (reference sequence). The CDR3 sequence is 16 residues long. Trimming stripped 6 bases from V and 4 bases from J, with 19 bases between.

This chain uses TRBV25-1 with TRBJ2-5; D unresolved. The CDR3 is 15 residues long. Germline values: CDR1 MGHDK, CDR2 SYGVNS. The germline V and J ends were trimmed by 1 base and 1 base, with 10 bases remaining between them. The CDR3 DNA follows: TGTGCCAGCAGTGAATGGCGCCGGGCCCAAGAGACCCAGTACTTC. It specifies CASSEWRRAQETQYF. Full variable domain (rest looked up from reference TRBV25-1 and TRBJ2-5): EADIYQTPRYLVIGTGKKITLECSQTMGHDKMYWYQQDPGMELHLIHYSYGVNSTEKGDLSSESTVSRIRTEHFPLTLESARPSHTSQYLCASSEWRRAQETQYFGPGTRLLVL.

CDR3 DNA: TGTGCCAGCAGCCCACCTTCGTCCGCGGACTCCCAGCATTTT. Translating it yields CASSPPSSADSQHF. The rearrangement uses TRBV7-9 and TRBJ1-5; D is ambiguous. Trimming cost V 5 bases and J 11 bases, with 19 bases left between them. The CDR3 totals 14 residues. The germline gives CDR1 SEHNR, CDR2 FQNEAQ (reference sequence).

V is TRBV5-1 and J is TRBJ2-3; D could derive from TRBD1 or TRBD2 (6 bases each). V was clipped by 4 bases and J by 2 bases, with 11 bases between them. The germline CDR1 and CDR2 sequences are SGHRS and YFSETQ. The CDR3 loop spans 14 amino acids. The CDR3 region has the DNA TGCGCCAGCAGCCGAGGGGGGACCACAGATACGCAGTATTTT. Protein product: CASSRGGTTDTQYF. Drawing the rest from reference TRBV5-1 and TRBJ2-3, the complete variable domain is KAGVTQTPRYLIKTRGQQVTLSCSPISGHRSVSWYQQTPGQGLQFLFEYFSETQRNKGNFPGRFSGRQFSNSRSEMNVSTLELGDSALYLCASSRGGTTDTQYFGPGTRLTVL.

The sample holds a few counts of this clone. The chain couples TRBV28 to TRBJ2-5, with a possible D match to TRBD1 (6 bases). The CDR3 contains 13 residues. Per germline, CDR1 MDHEN and CDR2 SYDVKM. V lost 6 bases and J 9 bases, leaving 17 bases between the germline ends. The CDR3: CASSSGQLWAQYF. DNA of the CDR3: TGTGCCAGCAGCTCCGGACAGCTCTGGGCCCAGTACTTC.

This clone was seen more than once but under ten times. V is TRBV15 and J is TRBJ2-1; tentative D call: TRBD1 (8 bases). The CDR3 has 16 amino acids. V gave up 0 bases and J gave up 4 bases, with 13 bases separating them. From germline, CDR1 is LNHNV and CDR2 YYDKDF (reference sequence). The CDR3 protein is CATSRDLQGGYNEQFF. The CDR3, as DNA: TGTGCCACCAGCAGAGATCTACAGGGGGGGTACAATGAGCAGTTCTTC. The whole variable domain, remainder taken from reference TRBV15 and TRBJ2-1, is DAMVIQNPRYQVTQFGKPVTLSCSQTLNHNVMYWYQQKSSQAPKLLFHYYDKDFNNEADTPDNFQSRRPNTSFCFLDIRSPGLGDTAMYLCATSRDLQGGYNEQFFGPGTRLTVL.

This sequence joins TRBV4-1 and TRBJ1-5, with D hard to call. CDR1 is MGHRA and CDR2 is YSYEKL in the germline V gene. This CDR3 is built from 15 residues. V lost 0 bases and J lost 7, with 13 bases in between. CDR3 nucleotide sequence: TGCGCCAGCAGCCAAGAGGCACAGTTTGGGCAGCCCCAGCATTTT. Protein sequence: CASSQEAQFGQPQHF.

This clone has just one count. This chain links TRBV29-1 with TRBJ2-7; 10 nucleotides match TRBD1. V shed 7 bases, J shed 5 bases, and the junction held 11 bases outside the gene matches. In germline, CDR1 is SQVTM, CDR2 ANQGSEA. This CDR3 has 14 amino acids. This CDR3 reads CSAGRDRGSHEQYF. The CDR3 DNA sequence: TGCAGCGCCGGCCGGGACAGGGGTAGCCACGAGCAGTACTTC.

V gene TRBV19 combines with J gene TRBJ1-5; 7 bases are shared with TRBD1. V lost 5 bases to trimming and J lost 4 bases; unmatched junction nucleotides: 8. Germline V gene lookup returns CDR1 LNHDA and CDR2 SQIVND (reference sequence). This CDR3 is built from 15 residues. The CDR3 reads CASSPGQAKNQPQHF. In DNA, the CDR3 is TGTGCCAGTAGTCCTGGACAGGCAAAGAATCAGCCCCAGCATTTT. Full variable domain (remainder filled in from reference TRBV19 and TRBJ1-5): DGGITQSPKYLFRKEGQNVTLSCEQNLNHDAMYWYRQDPGQGLRLIYYSQIVNDFQKGDIAEGYSVSREKKESFPLTVTSAQKNPTAFYLCASSPGQAKNQPQHFGDGTRLSIL.

This clone was observed a few times. The chain uses TRBV28 and TRBJ2-7; no reliable D call. Germline V lookup: CDR1 MDHEN, CDR2 SYDVKM. This CDR3 contains 12 residues. V was shortened by 1 base and J by 6 bases, with 7 bases between the two germline ends. CDR3 loop: CASSLSEPEQYF. CDR3 bases: TGTGCCAGCAGTTTATCAGAGCCCGAGCAGTACTTC.

This clone was counted only a few times. The rearrangement links TRBV2 to TRBJ1-2; no definite D call. V was shortened by 6 bases and J by 0 bases, with 5 bases between the two germline ends. Germline values: CDR1 SNHLY, CDR2 FYNNEI. The CDR3 contains 12 residues. CDR3 region: CASSQPNYGYTF. The CDR3 DNA sequence: TGTGCCAGCAGCCAGCCTAACTATGGCTACACCTTC.